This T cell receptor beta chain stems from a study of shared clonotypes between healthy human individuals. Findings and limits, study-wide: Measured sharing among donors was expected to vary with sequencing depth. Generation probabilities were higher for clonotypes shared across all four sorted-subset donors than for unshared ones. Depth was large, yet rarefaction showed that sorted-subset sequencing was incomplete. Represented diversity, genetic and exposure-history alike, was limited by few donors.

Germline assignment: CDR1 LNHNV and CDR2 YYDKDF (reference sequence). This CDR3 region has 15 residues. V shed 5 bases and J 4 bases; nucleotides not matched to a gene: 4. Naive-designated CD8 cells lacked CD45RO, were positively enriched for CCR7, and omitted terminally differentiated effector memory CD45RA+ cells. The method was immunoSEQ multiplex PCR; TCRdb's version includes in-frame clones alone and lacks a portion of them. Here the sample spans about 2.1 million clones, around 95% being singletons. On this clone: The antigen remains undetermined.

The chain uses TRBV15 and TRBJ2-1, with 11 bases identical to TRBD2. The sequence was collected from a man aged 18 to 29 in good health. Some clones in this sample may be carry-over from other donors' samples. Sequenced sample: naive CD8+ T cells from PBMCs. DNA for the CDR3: TGTGCCACCAGCCCCGGGACTAGCGGATACAATGAGCAGTTCTTC. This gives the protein CATSPGTSGYNEQFF.